This T cell receptor beta chain was sequenced during a study of blood T cell repertoires in COVID-19. The assay was immunoSEQ multiplex PCR, and TCRdb's table has in-frame clones only and misses some. The table includes 240,000 or so clones, 86% detected once. The receptor comes from an older man with acute or convalescent COVID-19. The sample taken for sequencing was peripheral blood.

This CDR3 is CASSLGDSYYGYTF. CDR3 nucleotide sequence: TGTGCCAGCAGCTTAGGGGACAGCTATTATGGCTACACCTTC. V and J are TRBV5-5 and TRBJ1-2; TRBD1 matches at 7 bases. The CDR3 runs 14 residues. The germline V gene encodes CDR1 SGHKS and CDR2 YYEKEE (reference sequence). V was pared by 2 bases and J by 5 bases, with 6 bases of the junction left unmatched.